The 25 T cell receptor beta chains given below trace back to one sample, sequenced in a study of T-cell memory formation after mild COVID-19 (dated by TCRdb to the early 2020s). Receptor libraries were prepared by 5' RACE. Data came from an Illumina NovaSeq 6000. Using fastp at Q25 and MiXCR, TCRdb reprocessed the public reads and kept productive beta chains. Each entry is one CDR3 protein sequence, shown with its most common DNA and genes. A total of some 210,000 distinct CDR3 sequences appear in this sample, 15% to 20% of them only once. The top ten hold about 2.4% of the sample. The sequenced material came from PBMCs or a T cell subset sorted from them (not recorded which). These receptors were obtained from an adult woman who had mild COVID-19 (a few samples of this study predate the infection). The sample titles of this study are shuffled in the database, so cell type and time point are left out; the donor was told from shared clones.

Here the CDR3 reads CAISGGLPTDTQYF. The CDR3 DNA reads as TGTGCCATCAGTGGTGGACTACCCACAGATACGCAGTATTTT. The V gene is TRBV10-3, the J gene TRBJ2-3; D perhaps matches TRBD2 (6 bases). The CDR3 has 14 residues. The ends were cut back, 4 bases at V and 2 bases at J, with 10 bases in the middle. Germline CDR1 reads ENHRY; CDR2 reads SYGVKD.

This clonotype was counted many times. V and J are TRBV5-6 and TRBJ2-2; 9 positions match TRBD1. Germline V gives CDR1 SGHDT, CDR2 YYEEEE. The CDR3 spans 16 residues. The V segment lost 6 bases and the J segment 1 base; nucleotides outside the gene matches: 7. CDR3 in amino acids: CASTGGTGRNTGELFF. The CDR3 DNA is TGTGCCAGCACTGGCGGGACAGGGAGGAACACCGGGGAGCTGTTTTTT.

This rearrangement joins TRBV11-3 to TRBJ2-1; 8 nucleotides agree with TRBD1. The germline V gene encodes CDR1 SGHNT and CDR2 YENEEA. The V segment lost 5 bases and the J segment 8 bases; nucleotides outside the gene matches: 8. There are 14 residues in the CDR3. The CDR3 DNA reads as TGTGCCAGCAGCGATCGGACAGGGTTTTATGAGCAGTTCTTC. Its protein is CASSDRTGFYEQFF.

This clonotype occurred many times. The CDR3 bases are TGTGCCAGCAGCTCCTTCTACCGGGTGGGCACTGAAGCTTTCTTT. Protein product: CASSSFYRVGTEAFF. V gene TRBV3-1 combines with J gene TRBJ1-1; the D is unclear. Trimming left V 5 bases short and J 4 bases short, with 17 bases between. The CDR3 totals 15 residues. The germline CDR1 and CDR2 sequences are LGHDT and YNNKEL (reference sequence).

This clonotype has more than one count but fewer than ten. This chain connects TRBV4-2 to TRBJ1-5; the match to TRBD1 covers 9 bases. The germline V gene encodes CDR1 LGHNA and CDR2 YNFKEQ. The V segment lost 4 bases and the J segment 5 bases; nucleotides outside the gene matches: 9. There are 16 residues in the CDR3. In DNA, the CDR3 is TGTGCCAGCAGCCCAGAGAGGACAGGGGTTTATCAGCCCCAGCATTTT. Protein sequence: CASSPERTGVYQPQHF.

This clonotype showed up just once. The chain uses TRBV6-5 and TRBJ2-1; 8 nucleotides align to TRBD1. The CDR3 totals 15 residues. Trimming at V came to 2 bases and at J to 4 bases, leaving 4 bases not matched to a gene. Germline lookup yields CDR1 MNHEY and CDR2 SVGAGI. CDR3 region: CASSYVTGGYNEQFF. CDR3 DNA: TGTGCCAGCAGTTACGTAACAGGGGGATACAATGAGCAGTTCTTC.

This clonotype was found a few times. The chain employs TRBV29-1 and TRBJ2-3; D is unclear. Trimming cost V 0 bases and J 9 bases, with 10 bases left between them. Germline V CDR1 and CDR2: SQVTM, ANQGSEA. The CDR3 runs to 12 residues. The CDR3 bases are TGCAGCGTTGAAGAAGGTAGCCCCACGCAGTATTTT. Amino acid sequence: CSVEEGSPTQYF.

The chain is built from TRBV18 and TRBJ2-1, with TRBD2 matching over 14 bases. V was clipped by 3 bases and J by 7 bases; unmatched bases: 11. This CDR3 is 18 amino acids long. CDR1 and CDR2 from the germline V gene are KGHSH and LQKENI. The CDR3: CASSPPTRLAGGKNEQFF. Written as DNA, the CDR3 is TGTGCCAGCTCACCCCCTACGAGACTAGCGGGGGGGAAGAATGAGCAGTTCTTC.

This clonotype was counted ten times or more. The rearrangement links TRBV5-1 to TRBJ1-2, with 9 bases fitting TRBD1. Trimming removed 4 bases from V and 2 bases from J; junction bases left unmatched: 12. The CDR3 sequence is 17 residues long. Germline lookup yields CDR1 SGHRS and CDR2 YFSETQ. The CDR3 DNA reads TGCGCCAGCAGCCACCCGGACAGGGGACCCCTCAACTATGGCTACACCTTC. As protein: CASSHPDRGPLNYGYTF.

The V call is TRBV20-1, the J call TRBJ1-1; D ambiguous. Germline-derived CDR1 and CDR2 are DFQATT and SNEGSKA (reference sequence). The CDR3 contains 15 residues. Trimming removed 6 bases at V and 1 base at J, with 18 bases between. DNA for the CDR3: TGCAGTGCCCGACGGGGTTCCAAGACGAACACTGAAGCTTTCTTT. Amino acid sequence: CSARRGSKTNTEAFF.

This clonotype was seen only a few times. The V call is TRBV28, the J call TRBJ2-7; D is undetermined. The V gene's germline CDR1 is MDHEN and CDR2 SYDVKM. This CDR3 has 14 residues. Trimming shortened V by 5 bases and J by 2 bases, and 13 bases separated the two germline ends. CDR3 amino acids: CASSPTGPPYEQYF. The CDR3 DNA reads TGTGCCAGCAGTCCGACCGGGCCTCCCTACGAGCAGTACTTC.

V is TRBV25-1 and J is TRBJ1-2; the D is unclear. V was pared by 4 bases and J by 4 bases, with 7 bases between. This CDR3 spans 12 amino acids. Germline V gives CDR1 MGHDK, CDR2 SYGVNS. The CDR3 region is CASSVDVYGYTF. CDR3 nucleotide sequence: TGTGCCAGCAGTGTCGACGTCTATGGCTACACCTTC.

This chain joins TRBV5-4 and TRBJ1-6; the match to TRBD1 covers 9 bases. With V trimmed by 6 bases and J by 7 bases, 5 bases remained unmatched. The germline V gene encodes CDR1 SGHNT and CDR2 YYREEE (reference sequence). The CDR3 is 14 amino acids. The chain's CDR3 is CASTSGTGNSPLHF. CDR3 in DNA: TGTGCCAGCACATCCGGGACAGGGAATTCACCCCTCCACTTT.

As to this clonotype: At one of its ends the junction is not consistent with the germline gene, which may arise from a read error. The J gene is TRBJ2-7, the V gene TRBV12-3 or TRBV12-4; 9 bases are a match to TRBD2. The CDR3 runs 12 residues. The CDR3, as DNA: TGTGCCAGCAGTTTCATAATAGCGGGAGACCGGTTC. Protein product: CASSFIIAGDRF.

This clonotype came up a few times. This chain links TRBV7-8 with TRBJ2-7; D is unclear. The ends were cut back, 1 base at V and 2 bases at J, with 12 bases in the middle. This CDR3 has 15 amino acids. CDR1 is SGHVS and CDR2 is FQNEAQ in the germline V gene. The CDR3 nucleotides are TGTGCCAGCAGCTTAGGCAGAAACAAGCCCTACGAGCAGTACTTC. Protein sequence: CASSLGRNKPYEQYF.

This clonotype is termed medium-sized (0.01 to 0.1%). The chain employs TRBV27 and TRBJ2-5; TRBD2 matches 7 bases. The CDR3 covers 15 residues. The V gene end was trimmed by 0 bases and the J gene end by 5 bases; junction bases not matched to a gene: 6. Germline CDR1 is MNHEY and CDR2 is SMNVEV (reference sequence). CDR3 nucleotides: TGTGCCAGCAGTTTATCCGCGGGGGTTTTGGAGACCCAGTACTTC. Translating gives CASSLSAGVLETQYF.

This clonotype came up a few times. The gene calls are TRBV6-5 and TRBJ1-3; D perhaps matches TRBD1 (5 bases). The CDR3 is 13 residues long. The V gene lost 7 bases and the J gene lost 2 bases, with 9 bases spanning the gap. Germline-derived CDR1 and CDR2 are MNHEY and SVGAGI. CDR3 in amino acids: CASTGVPGNTIYF. The DNA for the CDR3 is TGTGCCAGCACGGGGGTTCCTGGAAACACCATATATTTT.

This clonotype was counted between two and nine times. The J gene is TRBJ2-2, the V gene TRBV19, with TRBD2 identical over 11 bases. This CDR3 comprises 16 residues. The V gene's germline CDR1 is LNHDA and CDR2 SQIVND (reference sequence). Trimming took 5 bases from V and 7 from J; bases not matched to a gene: 9. The CDR3 reads CASSLGSGGADGELFF. DNA for the CDR3: TGTGCCAGTAGTCTCGGTAGCGGGGGGGCCGACGGGGAGCTGTTTTTT. The full variable domain, completed using reference TRBV19 and TRBJ2-2, is DGGITQSPKYLFRKEGQNVTLSCEQNLNHDAMYWYRQDPGQGLRLIYYSQIVNDFQKGDIAEGYSVSREKKESFPLTVTSAQKNPTAFYLCASSLGSGGADGELFFGEGSRLTVL.

This clonotype was picked up a small number of times. The V gene is TRBV15, the J gene TRBJ2-3; D is unresolved. V was shortened by 3 bases and J by 8 bases, with 9 bases between the two germline ends. The V gene's germline CDR1 is LNHNV and CDR2 YYDKDF (reference sequence). The CDR3 has 12 amino acids. CDR3 protein: CATSSVRSTQYF. The CDR3 DNA sequence: TGTGCCACCAGCAGTGTCCGGAGTACGCAGTATTTT.

This chain joins TRBV27 and TRBJ2-1; 10 bases map to TRBD2. The V segment lost 3 bases and the J segment 15 bases; nucleotides outside the gene matches: 11. The CDR3 runs to 14 residues. CDR1 and CDR2 (germline): MNHEY, SMNVEV (reference sequence). CDR3 coding DNA: TGTGCCAGCAGTTTCCAAGCGGGGGGGTCACGCCGGTTCTTC. It codes for CASSFQAGGSRRFF.

This chain uses TRBV19 with TRBJ2-3, with D tentatively TRBD2 (5 bases). V gave up 3 bases and J gave up 6 bases, with 13 bases separating them. The CDR3 length is 14 residues. Germline V CDR1 and CDR2: LNHDA, SQIVND (reference sequence). The CDR3 here is CASSIRTGVDTQYF. CDR3 DNA sequence: TGTGCCAGTAGTATTAGAACCGGGGTCGATACGCAGTATTTT.

The genes are TRBV6-5 and TRBJ1-1; TRBD1 agrees at 7 bases. V lost 6 bases to trimming and J lost 11 bases; unmatched junction nucleotides: 12. The CDR3 is 13 residues long. The V gene's germline CDR1 is MNHEY and CDR2 SVGAGI. CDR3 protein: CASRKQGSYRAFF. The CDR3 DNA is TGTGCCAGCAGGAAACAGGGGAGCTACCGGGCTTTCTTT.

This clonotype was counted a few times. The chain recombines TRBV5-1 with TRBJ2-1, with D possibly TRBD1 on 6 matching bases. Trimming removed 7 bases from V and 0 bases from J, with 11 bases in between. The germline gives CDR1 SGHRS, CDR2 YFSETQ. The CDR3 spans 14 residues. Written as DNA, the CDR3 is TGCGCCAGCTTCCGACAGGACTCCTACAATGAGCAGTTCTTC. Protein sequence: CASFRQDSYNEQFF.

This chain uses TRBV12-3 or TRBV12-4 with TRBJ1-5; the D is unclear. The CDR3 is made up of 14 amino acids. With 2 bases removed from V and 6 bases from J, the gap between germline ends came to 11 bases. The CDR3 loop is CASSLLGEGQPQHF. The CDR3 DNA sequence: TGTGCCAGCAGTTTATTGGGAGAGGGTCAGCCCCAGCATTTT.

This clonotype was detected a few times. The V and J genes are TRBV19 and TRBJ2-1; TRBD2 matches at 13 bases. The CDR3 has 17 residues. From germline, CDR1 is LNHDA and CDR2 SQIVND (reference sequence). V lost 8 bases and J lost 7; bases outside the gene matches: 14. The CDR3 region has the DNA TGTGCCAGTCAAAGCCTTCCGGGACTAGCGGGGCAGAATGAGCAGTTCTTC. It encodes CASQSLPGLAGQNEQFF.